One sample yielded the 20 T cell receptor beta chains listed below, sequenced in a study of OX40 agonist ivuxolimab in advanced cancers. Data came from immunoSEQ multiplex PCR; TCRdb stores just in-frame clones and leaves some out. The top ten clones hold over 7% of a sample with tens of thousands of clones, about 87% of them seen once. Sequenced material: CD4+ or CD8+ T cells sorted from blood, taken in a trial of the OX40 agonist ivuxolimab. The receptor source for this set is an adult with an advanced solid tumor such as melanoma, head and neck, liver or kidney cancer.

The chain links TRBV29-1 to TRBJ2-3; D gene unclear. CDR3 size: 14 residues. From germline, CDR1 is SQVTM and CDR2 ANQGSEA. Deletions cut 4 bases from V and 2 bases from J, with 13 bases between. CDR3 region: CSVVFTSPTDTQYF. The CDR3 DNA is TGCAGCGTTGTATTTACCAGTCCCACAGATACGCAGTATTTT.

The rearrangement joins TRBV4-2 to TRBJ2-2; perhaps TRBD2 as D (5 bases). The CDR3 is 14 amino acids. Germline loops: CDR1 LGHNA, CDR2 YNFKEQ. The germline V and J ends were trimmed by 4 bases and 5 bases, with 11 bases remaining between them. This chain's CDR3 is CASSPRTGTGELFF. Written as DNA, the CDR3 is TGTGCCAGCAGCCCTCGAACGGGAACCGGGGAGCTGTTTTTT.

The rearrangement uses TRBV7-9 and TRBJ2-7; 9 bases line up with TRBD2. Germline CDR1 is SEHNR and CDR2 is FQNEAQ (reference sequence). After removal of 5 bases from V and 2 bases from J, the junction contained 10 bases not matched to a gene. The CDR3 extends over 16 amino acids. CDR3 protein: CASSLIAGARTYEQYF. The CDR3 DNA reads TGTGCCAGCAGCCTGATAGCGGGAGCGCGAACCTACGAGCAGTACTTC.

CDR3 loop: CASSLSGGHGYTF. CDR3 in DNA: TGTGCCAGCAGTTTATCAGGGGGCCATGGCTACACCTTC. The V and J genes are TRBV27 and TRBJ1-2; TRBD1 matches 7 bases. CDR1 is MNHEY and CDR2 is SMNVEV in the germline V gene (reference sequence). The CDR3 has 13 residues. V was clipped by 0 bases and J by 6 bases; unmatched bases: 1.

This chain links TRBV4-1 with TRBJ2-5; D is unresolved. The end of the DNA aligns better with TRBJ2-7, so the J call may be wrong. Looked up from germline, CDR1 is MGHRA and CDR2 is YSYEKL. The CDR3 is made up of 14 amino acids. Here the CDR3 DNA reads TGCGCCAGCAGCCATAACAAAGGCAGCTACGAGCAGTACTTC. This encodes CASSHNKGSYEQYF.

This clone came up once. The chain joins TRBV9 to TRBJ2-1, with 7 bases lining up with TRBD2. Trimming at V came to 2 bases and at J to 2 bases, leaving 4 bases not matched to a gene. This CDR3 has 15 amino acids. Germline loops: CDR1 SGDLS, CDR2 YYNGEE. Written as DNA, the CDR3 is TGTGCCAGCAGCGTCAGCGGGGAGACCTACAATGAGCAGTTCTTC. It translates to CASSVSGETYNEQFF.

This clone was recorded only once. This chain connects TRBV7-6 to TRBJ2-7; tentatively, D is TRBD1 (5 bases). The germline gives CDR1 SGHVS, CDR2 FNYEAQ. V lost 1 base to trimming and J lost 2 bases, with 15 bases between them. The CDR3 is 16 residues long. In DNA form, the CDR3 reads TGTGCCAGCAGCTTAGTCCCTAGGGGCAAGGCCTACGAGCAGTACTTC. As protein: CASSLVPRGKAYEQYF.

This sequence joins TRBV6-4 and TRBJ2-7; TRBD1 might be the D (6 bases). CDR3 length: 12 residues. CDR1 and CDR2 from the germline V gene are MRHNA and SNTAGT. V was trimmed by 6 bases and J by 3 bases, leaving 9 bases between them. In DNA, the CDR3 is TGTGCCAGCAGCCTGGGACACTACGAGCAGTACTTC. Amino acid sequence: CASSLGHYEQYF.

The chain links TRBV25-1 to TRBJ2-4; possibly TRBD1 for D (6 bases). V was cut by 5 bases and J by 3 bases, with 8 bases left in between. The CDR3 loop spans 13 amino acids. Germline CDR1 is MGHDK and CDR2 is SYGVNS. CDR3 bases: TGTGCCAGCAGTAGACAGGACAAAAACATTCAGTACTTC. Amino acid sequence: CASSRQDKNIQYF.

The rearrangement links TRBV30 to TRBJ1-1; D unresolved. Germline assignment: CDR1 GTSNPN and CDR2 SVGIG (reference sequence). This CDR3 comprises 12 residues. The V and J ends lost 1 base and 4 bases respectively, with 7 bases between them. The CDR3 coding sequence is TGTGCCTGGAGTGCCCTAGGCACTGAAGCTTTCTTT. Translating gives CAWSALGTEAFF.

This chain connects TRBV12-1 to TRBJ1-6; whether TRBD1, the table's D call, matches the DNA was not checked. TRBV12-1 is a pseudogene segment. This CDR3 is 14 amino acids long. The CDR3 reads CASSFSGGNSPLHF. The CDR3 nucleotides read TGTGCCAGCAGCTTTTCAGGGGGGAATTCACCCCTCCACTTT.

The chain has TRBV7-3 and TRBJ2-1; D call uncertain. The V gene lost 0 bases and the J gene lost 4 bases, with 10 bases spanning the gap. Germline loops: CDR1 SGHTA, CDR2 FQGTGA. The CDR3 totals 15 residues. CDR3 region: CASSLTKSQYNEQFF. The DNA for the CDR3 is TGTGCCAGCAGCTTAACGAAGAGCCAATACAATGAGCAGTTCTTC.

This chain connects TRBV18 to TRBJ2-7; 7 nucleotides align to TRBD2. The germline CDR1 and CDR2 sequences are KGHSH and LQKENI. V trimming: 2 bases; J trimming: 0 bases; junction bases outside the gene matches: 7. The CDR3 contains 16 residues. The CDR3: CASSPTGGSDSYEQYF. The CDR3 DNA reads as TGTGCCAGCTCACCAACTGGCGGGAGTGACTCCTACGAGCAGTACTTC.

The chain couples TRBV11-3 to TRBJ1-1; the match to TRBD1 covers 9 bases. CDR1 is SGHNT, CDR2 YENEEA, per germline. The CDR3 consists of 12 residues. V dropped 2 bases and J dropped 12; count of bases not matched to a gene: 4. The CDR3 loop is CASSLPGQGTFF. CDR3 nucleotides: TGTGCCAGCAGCTTACCGGGACAGGGAACTTTCTTT.

The chain has TRBV6-5 and TRBJ2-7; D may be TRBD1 (7 bases). Germline V CDR1 and CDR2: MNHEY, SVGAGI. Deletions cut 4 bases from V and 2 bases from J, with 15 bases between. CDR3 length: 15 residues. Written as DNA, the CDR3 is TGTGCCAGCAGTTTCCTGACAGGGAGGACCTACGAGCAGTACTTC. This codes for CASSFLTGRTYEQYF.

The rearrangement uses TRBV5-6 and TRBJ2-3, with D uncertain. Germline values: CDR1 SGHDT, CDR2 YYEEEE. The CDR3 loop spans 12 amino acids. Trimming shortened V by 2 bases and J by 6 bases, and 7 bases separated the two germline ends. The CDR3 nucleotides are TGTGCCAGCAGCTTATATTTGGATACGCAGTATTTT. It is translated as CASSLYLDTQYF. Based on the CDR3 plus reference TRBV5-6 and TRBJ2-3, the full variable domain is DAGVTQSPTHLIKTRGQQVTLRCSPKSGHDTVSWYQQALGQGPQFIFQYYEEEERQRGNFPDRFSGHQFPNYSSELNVNALLLGDSALYLCASSLYLDTQYFGPGTRLTVL.

V usage is TRBV6-4 and J usage is TRBJ2-3; 7 bases line up with TRBD2. Germline V CDR1 and CDR2: MRHNA, SNTAGT. This CDR3 has 14 amino acids. The junction had 3 bases not matched to a gene; V was cut back by 6 bases and J by 0 bases. The CDR3 reads CASRDSGSTDTQYF. CDR3 sequence (DNA): TGTGCCAGCAGAGATAGCGGGAGCACAGATACGCAGTATTTT.

Remarks on this clone: A read error may produce the germline difference seen at one junction end. The chain combines TRBV13 with TRBJ1-4; the D is unclear. This CDR3 is built from 14 residues. The V gene's germline CDR1 is PRHDT and CDR2 FYEKMQ (reference sequence). Here the CDR3 reads CASNSAATNEKLFF. In nucleotides, the CDR3 is TGTGCCAGCAATTCAGCGGCAACCAATGAAAAACTGTTTTTT.

This chain uses TRBV2 with TRBJ2-2; 7 bases match TRBD2. The J segment lost 0 bases and the V segment lost 2 bases, leaving 6 bases of the junction unmatched. Per the germline V gene, CDR1 is SNHLY and CDR2 is FYNNEI. CDR3 length equals 17 residues. CDR3 in DNA: TGTGCCAGCAGTGAACCGGGACTACACCCGAACACCGGGGAGCTGTTTTTT. It translates to CASSEPGLHPNTGELFF.

The chain recombines TRBV7-9 with TRBJ2-5; 7 bases are a match to TRBD2. V dropped 7 bases and J dropped 5; count of bases not matched to a gene: 13. Germline-derived CDR1 and CDR2 are SEHNR and FQNEAQ (reference sequence). CDR3 size: 15 residues. CDR3 sequence reads: CASTRAGSGRETQYF. CDR3 nucleotides: TGTGCCAGCACCCGAGCGGGGTCGGGCCGGGAGACCCAGTACTTC. Supplemented by reference TRBV7-9 and TRBJ2-5, the full variable domain reads DTGVSQNPRHKITKRGQNVTFRCDPISEHNRLYWYRQTLGQGPEFLTYFQNEAQLEKSRLLSDRFSAERPKGSFSTLEIQRTEQGDSAMYLCASTRAGSGRETQYFGPGTRLLVL.